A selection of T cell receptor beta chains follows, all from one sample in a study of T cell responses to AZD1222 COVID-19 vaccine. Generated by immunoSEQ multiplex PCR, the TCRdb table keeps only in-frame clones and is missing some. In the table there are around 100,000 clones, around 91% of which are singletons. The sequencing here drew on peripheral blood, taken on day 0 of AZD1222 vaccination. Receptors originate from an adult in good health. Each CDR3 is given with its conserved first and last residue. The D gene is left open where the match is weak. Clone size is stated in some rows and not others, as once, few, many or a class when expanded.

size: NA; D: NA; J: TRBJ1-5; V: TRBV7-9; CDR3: CAPGRGGSRCGQPQHF; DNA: TGTGCCCCTGGACGGGGAGGGTCACGGTGCGGTCAGCCCCAGCATTTT
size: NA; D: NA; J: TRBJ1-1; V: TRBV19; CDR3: CATRDTQNTEAFF; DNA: TGTGCCACCCGGGACACTCAGAACACTGAAGCTTTCTTT
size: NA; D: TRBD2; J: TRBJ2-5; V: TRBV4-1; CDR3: CASSAGIIAGGETQYF; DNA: TGCGCCAGCAGCGCAGGAATCATAGCGGGGGGAGAGACCCAGTACTTC
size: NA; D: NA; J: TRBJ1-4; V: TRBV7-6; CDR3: CASSLNFPNEKLFF; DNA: TGTGCCAGCAGCTTAAATTTTCCTAATGAAAAACTGTTTTTT
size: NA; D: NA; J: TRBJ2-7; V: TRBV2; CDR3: CARSRDNSYEQYF; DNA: TGTGCCAGGAGCCGGGACAACTCCTACGAGCAGTACTTC
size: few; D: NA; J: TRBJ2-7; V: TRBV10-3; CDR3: CAISGPEDASSYEQYF; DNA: TGTGCCATCAGTGGGCCCGAGGACGCCAGCTCCTACGAGCAGTACTTC
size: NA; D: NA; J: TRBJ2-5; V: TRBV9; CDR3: CASSVGPDSPETQYF; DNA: TGTGCCAGCAGCGTAGGTCCGGACTCGCCGGAGACCCAGTACTTC
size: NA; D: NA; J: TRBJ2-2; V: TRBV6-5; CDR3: CASSYNHAGELFF; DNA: TGTGCCAGCAGTTACAATCACGCCGGGGAGCTGTTTTTT
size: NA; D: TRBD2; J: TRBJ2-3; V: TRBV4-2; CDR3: CASSQEPPGGSGGLSTDTQYF; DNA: TGTGCCAGCAGCCAAGAGCCTCCGGGGGGTAGCGGGGGACTTAGCACAGATACGCAGTATTTT
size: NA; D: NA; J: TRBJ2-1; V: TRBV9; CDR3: CASSVVSEVGEQFF; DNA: TGTGCCAGCAGCGTAGTTTCTGAGGTGGGCGAGCAGTTCTTC
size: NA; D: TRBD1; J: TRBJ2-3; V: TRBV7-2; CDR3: CASSFGQGVDTQYF; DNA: TGTGCCAGCAGCTTCGGACAGGGAGTGGATACGCAGTATTTT
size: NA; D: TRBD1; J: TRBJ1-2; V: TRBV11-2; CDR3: CASSLESGGQGLYGYTF; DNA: TGTGCCAGCAGCTTAGAATCTGGGGGACAGGGACTCTATGGCTACACCTTC
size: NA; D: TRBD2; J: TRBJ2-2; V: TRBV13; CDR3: CASSSQGLAGGPGTGELFF; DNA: TGTGCCAGCAGCTCCCAGGGACTAGCGGGGGGGCCTGGAACCGGGGAGCTGTTTTTT
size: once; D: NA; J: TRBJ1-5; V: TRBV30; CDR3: CAWSGGGAGQPQHF; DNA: TGTGCCTGGAGCGGCGGGGGCGCGGGTCAGCCCCAGCATTTT
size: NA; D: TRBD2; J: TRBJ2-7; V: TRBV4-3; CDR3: CASSQGGSGGTYEQYF; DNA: TGCGCCAGCAGCCAAGGCGGTAGCGGGGGTACCTACGAGCAGTACTTC
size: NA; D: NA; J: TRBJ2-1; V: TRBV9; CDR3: CASSSTRRGHEQFF; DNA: TGTGCCAGCAGTTCTACTCGCAGGGGCCATGAGCAGTTCTTC
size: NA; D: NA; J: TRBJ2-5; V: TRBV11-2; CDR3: CASSLGPNGGETQYF; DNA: TGTGCCAGCAGCTTAGGCCCTAATGGGGGAGAGACCCAGTACTTC
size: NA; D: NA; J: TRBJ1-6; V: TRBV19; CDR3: CASSIQAARAPLHF; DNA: TGTGCCAGTAGTATTCAGGCAGCCCGGGCACCCCTCCACTTT